The following is a TCR beta chain sequence with its context. Its antigen is still unknown. Only in-frame clones appear in the TCRdb table, and some are missing; sequencing was by immunoSEQ multiplex PCR. The data contain under 20,000 clones, around 64% of them singletons. Within the ViraFEST assay, antigen-specific CD4+ T cells underwent expansion with viral peptide pools prior to sequencing. It was after approximately 11 days of culture that CD4+ T cells were isolated. Participants received two doses of either the BNT162b2 or mRNA-1273 vaccine. Germline V gene lookup returns CDR1 LGHNA and CDR2 YNFKEQ. V was shortened by 1 base and J by 2 bases, with 6 bases between the two germline ends. CDR3 length: 14 amino acids. These data come from a study of vaccination effects on CD4 cells after COVID-19. Across the whole study: The post-vaccine samples were taken, at the median, 72 days after the second dose.

Study results and limitations: A shortage of convalescent patients and an absence of early post-infection timepoints characterized the study. Vaccine-induced clones in healthy vaccinees cross-reacted with common cold coronaviruses in only 1 of 255 cases. The study found marked clonal contraction of infection- and vaccine-induced clones late after vaccination.

The rearrangement joins TRBV4-2 to TRBJ1-5; D unclear. Sample: CD4+ T cells from PBMCs cultured with SARS-CoV-2 spike peptides, taken after COVID-19 vaccination. The TCR originated in a human donor who received a COVID-19 vaccine. The CDR3 DNA reads TGTGCCAGCAGCCAAGTTGGGGGCAATCAGCCCCAGCATTTT. Its protein product is CASSQVGGNQPQHF.